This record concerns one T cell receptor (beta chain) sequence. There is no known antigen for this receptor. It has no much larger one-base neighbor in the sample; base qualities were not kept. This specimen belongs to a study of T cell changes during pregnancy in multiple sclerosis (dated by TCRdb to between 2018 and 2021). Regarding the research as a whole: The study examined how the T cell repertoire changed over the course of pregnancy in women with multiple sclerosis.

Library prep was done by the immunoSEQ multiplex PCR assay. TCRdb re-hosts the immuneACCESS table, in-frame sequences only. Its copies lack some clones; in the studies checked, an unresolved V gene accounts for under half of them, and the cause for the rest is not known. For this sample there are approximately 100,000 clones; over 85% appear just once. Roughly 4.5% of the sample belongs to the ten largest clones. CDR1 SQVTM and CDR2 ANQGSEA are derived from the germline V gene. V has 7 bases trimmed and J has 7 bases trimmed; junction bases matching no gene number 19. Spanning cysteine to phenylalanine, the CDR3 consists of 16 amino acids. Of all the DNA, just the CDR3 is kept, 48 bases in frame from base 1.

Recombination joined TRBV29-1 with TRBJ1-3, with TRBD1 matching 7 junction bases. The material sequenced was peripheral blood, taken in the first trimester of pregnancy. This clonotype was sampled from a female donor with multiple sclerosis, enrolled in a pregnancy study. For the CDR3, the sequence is CSDETSRRQGCNTIYF. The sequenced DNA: TGCAGCGACGAGACCAGCAGAAGACAGGGCTGCAACACCATATATTTT.